The next 8 T cell receptor beta chains were all read from a single sample in a study of T cell repertoires in cytomegalovirus infection. TCRdb redid the calling of the reads with MiXCR, one entry per CDR3 protein. The sample carries roughly 310,000 distinct CDR3 sequences, about 28% recorded once. No cognate antigen is known for these TCRs. This specimen consisted of cultured PBMCs, obtained from culture after CMV antigen stimulation. All receptors derive from a human donor in good health (CMV status not recorded). Some clones in this sample may be carry-over from other donors' samples.

This clonotype has a handful of counts. The V call is TRBV19, the J call TRBJ1-5; maybe TRBD1 (6 bases). V was trimmed by 7 bases and J by 4 bases, leaving 11 bases between them. The germline V gene has CDR1 LNHDA and CDR2 SQIVND (reference sequence). The CDR3 sequence is 13 residues long. CDR3 in DNA: TGTGCCAGTACCGTGGGACATAATCAGCCCCAGCATTTT. Its translation: CASTVGHNQPQHF.

The rearrangement joins TRBV20-1 to TRBJ1-1; D is possibly TRBD1 (6 bases). Germline V gene sequence: CDR1 DFQATT, CDR2 SNEGSKA (reference sequence). This CDR3 has 14 amino acids. Trimming cost V 5 bases and J 9 bases, with 22 bases left between them. The CDR3 DNA reads as TGCAGTGCTGCTCCGGTAGTGGACAGAACGCAAGCTTTCTTT. Amino acid sequence: CSAAPVVDRTQAFF.

This clonotype came up many times. The chain uses TRBV27 and TRBJ2-5; unclear D gene. There are 17 residues in the CDR3. Trimming shortened V by 6 bases and J by 1 base, and 21 bases separated the two germline ends. CDR1 and CDR2 from the germline V gene are MNHEY and SMNVEV (reference sequence). CDR3 sequence: CASSPGPYSVPQETQYF. The CDR3 DNA is TGTGCCAGCAGCCCAGGACCCTACAGCGTACCCCAAGAGACCCAGTACTTC.

The table lists this clonotype with a few counts. The rearrangement joins TRBV7-8 to TRBJ2-1, with D perhaps given as TRBD1 or TRBD2 (5 bases each). Trimming took 11 bases from V and 7 from J, leaving 9 bases between them. This CDR3 spans 10 amino acids. Germline assignment: CDR1 SGHVS and CDR2 FQNEAQ. This chain's CDR3 is CASGGNEQFF. The CDR3 DNA sequence: TGTGCCTCTGGGGGTAATGAGCAGTTCTTC.

As regards this clonotype: A much larger clone sits a single nucleotide away, making a read error possible. The chain couples TRBV7-8 to TRBJ2-3; TRBD2 matches at 12 bases. Germline values: CDR1 SGHVS, CDR2 FQNEAQ. This CDR3 is built from 14 residues. V was pared by 6 bases and J by 5 bases, with 3 bases of the junction left unmatched. The CDR3 DNA follows: TGTGCCAGCAGATCGGGACTAGCGGGAGATACGCAGTATTTT. Amino acid sequence: CASRSGLAGDTQYF.

The table lists this clonotype with a few counts. The chain uses TRBV7-6 and TRBJ2-5, with 10 bases identical to TRBD2. V trimming: 3 bases; J trimming: 1 base; junction bases outside the gene matches: 5. Germline V CDR1 and CDR2: SGHVS, FNYEAQ. The CDR3 has 16 amino acids. The chain's CDR3 is CASSLPSGGFQETQYF. The CDR3 DNA sequence: TGTGCCAGCAGCTTGCCTAGCGGGGGCTTCCAAGAGACCCAGTACTTC.

This clonotype was seen many times. The chain uses TRBV6-1 and TRBJ2-1, with 9 positions matching TRBD2. This CDR3 region has 15 residues. Germline CDR1 reads MNHNS; CDR2 reads SASEGT. J lost 5 bases, V lost 0 bases, and 2 bases had no gene match. The CDR3 sequence is CASSEALAGNNEQFF. The CDR3 DNA reads TGTGCCAGCAGTGAAGCGCTAGCGGGGAACAATGAGCAGTTCTTC.

This clonotype occurred a few times. The chain joins TRBV7-9 to TRBJ1-4, with D tentatively TRBD1 (6 bases). The CDR3 is made up of 13 amino acids. V dropped 5 bases and J dropped 6 bases, with 10 bases sitting between them. Per the germline V gene, CDR1 is SEHNR and CDR2 is FQNEAQ (reference sequence). The CDR3, as DNA: TGTGCCAGCAGCCCGGGGGCGTATGAAAAACTGTTTTTT. Translated, it gives CASSPGAYEKLFF.